The 13 T cell receptor beta chains given below trace back to one sample, sequenced in a study of tumor-infiltrating lymphocytes in primary liver carcinoma. The tissue used was unsorted bulk material of about 17-33 mg. RNA and DNA were co-extracted from it with the AllPrep DNA/RNA mini kit. Total RNA amounting to 500 ng was the source from which TCR beta cDNA was made with a constant-region primer. Three-round nested multiplex PCR performed with slightly modified ARM-PCR produced the TCR beta libraries. TRBV1-TRBV30 forward and Cbeta reverse primers drove the first two approximately 10-cycle rounds. TCRdb fed the multiplex PCR reads into MiXCR, producing one record per CDR3 protein. In the table there are 100,000 to 150,000 distinct CDR3 sequences, 64% of which are singletons. Source material: liver tumor tissue from sampling region 3. Subset here: tumor region T3, left-lateral pole. The source is a woman aged 55-70 years with primary liver carcinoma and hepatitis B virus infection.

This clonotype was seen a few times. Germline and junction disagree at one end, which may indicate a read error. The chain recombines TRBV28 with TRBJ1-1, with D possibly being TRBD1 (6 bases). The CDR3 loop spans 15 amino acids. Germline V gene sequence: CDR1 MDHEN, CDR2 SYDVKM. DNA for the CDR3: TGTACCAGCAGCTCCAAGTGGGGGCCGCGCACCTCGTCTTTCTTT. Residues: CTSSSKWGPRTSSFF. Combining the CDR3 with reference TRBV28 and TRBJ1-1 gives the whole variable domain DVKVTQSSRYLVKRTGEKVFLECVQDMDHENMFWYRQDPGLGLRLIYFSYDVKMKEKGDIPEGYSVSREKKERFSLILESASTNQTSMYLCTSSSKWGPRTSSFFGQGTRLTVV.

A note on this clonotype: One base away lies a much larger clone, so this may be a sequencing read error. The gene calls are TRBV7-8 and TRBJ2-3; 11 bases agree with TRBD2. From germline, CDR1 is SGHVS and CDR2 FQNEAQ. The CDR3 has 17 amino acids. The CDR3 sequence: CASSLGTSGPSIDTQYF. CDR3 bases: TGTGCCAGCAGCTTAGGGACTAGCGGGCCGAGCATAGATACGCAGTATTTT.

This clonotype was detected only a few times. Given a much more abundant clone one base away, this may be a read error. V usage is TRBV6-1 and J usage is TRBJ1-5; 7 nucleotides align to TRBD1. Germline values: CDR1 MNHNS, CDR2 SASEGT. The CDR3 is 14 residues long. The CDR3 DNA reads as TGTGCCAGCAGTTTTACAGGGGAAGGTCAGCTCCAGCATTTT. It codes for CASSFTGEGQLQHF.

This clonotype was detected ten times or more. The gene calls are TRBV12-3 or TRBV12-4 and TRBJ1-4; D is uncertain. V was trimmed by 0 bases and J by 7 bases, leaving 9 bases between them. The CDR3 contains 14 residues. CDR3 loop: CASSLAGVSEKLFF. The CDR3 DNA is TGTGCCAGCAGTTTAGCTGGGGTTTCTGAAAAACTGTTTTTT.

Remarks on this clonotype: Possible read error: a much larger clone is one base away. The chain carries TRBV7-8 and TRBJ1-3; D ambiguous. CDR1 and CDR2 from the germline V gene are SGHVS and FQNEAQ. The CDR3 totals 15 residues. The V end was cut by 7 bases, the J end by 0 bases, with 13 bases between. CDR3 sequence: CASNRTSSSGNTIYF. The DNA for the CDR3 is TGTGCCAGCAACCGGACGTCCAGCTCTGGAAACACCATATATTTT. Variable domain in full (rest from reference TRBV7-8 and TRBJ1-3): GAGVSQSPRYKVAKRGQDVALRCDPISGHVSLFWYQQALGQGPEFLTYFQNEAQLDKSGLPSDRFFAERPEGSVSTLKIQRTQQEDSAVYLCASNRTSSSGNTIYFGEGSWLTVV.

This clonotype has just one count. At one of its ends the junction is not consistent with the germline gene, which may arise from a read error. The rearrangement links TRBV4-1 to TRBJ1-1, with a possible D match to TRBD1 (5 bases). Germline-derived CDR1 and CDR2 are MGHRA and YSYEKL. The CDR3 runs 13 residues. The CDR3 DNA follows: TGCACCAGCGGCCGCGCCAGGGAGACTGAAGCTTTCTTT. This encodes CTSGRARETEAFF.

The chain has TRBV19 and TRBJ2-1, with D uncertain. Germline loops: CDR1 LNHDA, CDR2 SQIVND (reference sequence). This CDR3 has 14 amino acids. V was pared by 6 bases and J by 4 bases, with 13 bases between. CDR3 residues: CASSSFGVYNEQFF. DNA of the CDR3: TGTGCCAGTAGCTCCTTTGGGGTATACAATGAGCAGTTCTTC.

In its sample, this clonotype was seen a few times. Since a much larger clone is just one base distant, this may be a read error. CDR3 protein: CASSPGKPSGAYNEQFF. CDR3 nucleotide sequence: TGTGCCAGCAGTCCTGGTAAGCCTAGCGGAGCCTACAATGAGCAGTTCTTC. The chain joins TRBV28 to TRBJ2-1; 7 nucleotides line up with TRBD2. Germline CDR1 reads MDHEN; CDR2 reads SYDVKM. The CDR3 extends over 17 amino acids. V lost 5 bases, J lost 2 bases, and 12 bases stayed unmatched.

V is TRBV7-9 and J is TRBJ2-1; D is possibly TRBD2 (5 bases). The length of the CDR3 is 15 residues. Germline CDR1 is SEHNR and CDR2 is FQNEAQ (reference sequence). V dropped 1 base and J dropped 7 bases, with 14 bases sitting between them. The CDR3 DNA sequence: TGTGCCAGCAGCTTAGGTTCCCCCCGGGGTAATGAGCAGTTCTTC. As protein: CASSLGSPRGNEQFF. Together with reference TRBV7-9 and TRBJ2-1, the CDR3 gives the full variable domain: DTGVSQNPRHKITKRGQNVTFRCDPISEHNRLYWYRQTLGQGPEFLTYFQNEAQLEKSRLLSDRFSAERPKGSFSTLEIQRTEQGDSAMYLCASSLGSPRGNEQFFGPGTRLTVL.

Remarks on this clonotype: At one end, the junction sequence differs from germline, possibly due to a read error. CDR3 DNA sequence: TGTGCCAGCAGCCCCCCGCCGGGACGGGGAAACAATGAGCAGTCCTTC. It yields the protein CASSPPPGRGNNEQSF. The rearrangement joins TRBV11-3 to TRBJ2-1; D could derive from TRBD1 or TRBD2 (5 bases each). CDR1 SGHNT and CDR2 YENEEA come from the germline V gene. The CDR3 extends over 16 amino acids.

This clonotype has at least ten counts. This chain connects TRBV4-2 to TRBJ2-5; no reliable D call. Per germline, CDR1 LGHNA and CDR2 YNFKEQ. V lost 1 base and J 1 base, leaving 7 bases between the germline ends. The CDR3 consists of 14 residues. For the CDR3, the DNA is TGTGCCAGCAGCCAAGGAGCGATCCAAGAGACCCAGTACTTC. Residues: CASSQGAIQETQYF.

This clonotype was observed a single time. The conserved final phenylalanine or tryptophan is absent from the CDR3, which likely points to a read error. This chain links TRBV6-1 with TRBJ2-7; 7 bases are a match to TRBD2. The CDR3 has 15 residues. J gave up 0 bases and V 8 bases, and 10 bases lay outside the gene matches. Per germline, CDR1 MNHNS and CDR2 SASEGT. The CDR3 protein is CASVRASGNSYEQYL. For the CDR3, the DNA is TGTGCCAGCGTCCGAGCTAGCGGTAACTCCTACGAGCAGTACCTC.

Comment on this clonotype: A much larger clone sits a single nucleotide away, making a read error possible. The chain carries TRBV12-3 or TRBV12-4 and TRBJ2-5, with TRBD2 matching over 13 bases. Unmatched junction bases numbered 10, after V lost 4 bases and J lost 5 bases. The CDR3 has 17 residues. Here the CDR3 reads CASSSYGTSGTGETQYF. The CDR3 coding sequence is TGTGCCAGCAGTTCCTACGGGACTAGCGGGACAGGGGAGACCCAGTACTTC.